The 26 T cell receptor beta chains given below trace back to one sample, sequenced in a study of blood T cell repertoires in COVID-19. Clones were read by immunoSEQ multiplex PCR, and TCRdb kept only the in-frame ones, dropping some. The sample lists about 210,000 clones, approximately 90% occurring once. Sequencing was performed on peripheral blood. Source of these receptors: a man between 60 and 70 years old who had recovered from COVID-19.

The rearrangement joins TRBV19 to TRBJ1-1; D is unresolved. CDR3 length: 13 residues. The ends were cut back, 7 bases at V and 0 bases at J, with 9 bases in the middle. Germline V CDR1 and CDR2: LNHDA, SQIVND (reference sequence). CDR3 sequence (DNA): TGTGCCAGTATCTCAGTCATGAACACTGAAGCTTTCTTT. Translating it yields CASISVMNTEAFF.

The V call is TRBV27, the J call TRBJ2-7; 10 bases line up with TRBD2. This CDR3 spans 17 amino acids. Germline V gene sequence: CDR1 MNHEY, CDR2 SMNVEV (reference sequence). Trimming cost V 4 bases and J 2 bases; bases outside gene matches: 11. In DNA, the CDR3 is TGTGCCAGCAGTTCTGGGGGGGGACTAGCGAAAGCCTACGAGCAGTACTTC. Translating gives CASSSGGGLAKAYEQYF.

V is TRBV3-1 (or the pseudogene TRBV3-2) and J is TRBJ1-6; 11 bases are a match to TRBD1. The CDR3 spans 16 residues. Germline lookup yields CDR1 LGHDT and CDR2 YNNKEL (reference sequence). V was pared by 1 base and J by 9 bases, with 5 bases of the junction left unmatched. CDR3 nucleotide sequence: TGTGCCAGCAGCCAAGGACTAGGACAGGGGGCTTCACCCCTCCACTTT. As protein: CASSQGLGQGASPLHF.

The chain carries TRBV3-1 (or the pseudogene TRBV3-2) and TRBJ1-1; possible D gene TRBD1, 5 bases. The CDR3 covers 14 residues. Germline-derived CDR1 and CDR2 are LGHDT and YNNKEL (reference sequence). V was clipped by 4 bases and J by 6 bases, with 15 bases between them. This chain's CDR3 is CASSPRGGVAEAFF. As DNA, the CDR3 is TGTGCCAGCAGCCCCCGGGGGGGAGTGGCTGAAGCTTTCTTT.

V is TRBV25-1 and J is TRBJ2-1; tentative D call: TRBD1 (5 bases). The ends were cut back, 6 bases at V and 9 bases at J, with 12 bases in the middle. This CDR3 is 12 amino acids long. Germline V gives CDR1 MGHDK, CDR2 SYGVNS. In DNA, the CDR3 is TGTGCCAGCAGACCCACAGGCGTTGAGCAGTTCTTC. The encoded protein is CASRPTGVEQFF. Full variable domain (outside the CDR3, taken from reference TRBV25-1 and TRBJ2-1): EADIYQTPRYLVIGTGKKITLECSQTMGHDKMYWYQQDPGMELHLIHYSYGVNSTEKGDLSSESTVSRIRTEHFPLTLESARPSHTSQYLCASRPTGVEQFFGPGTRLTVL.

The gene calls are TRBV5-6 and TRBJ2-3, with D maybe TRBD1 (6 bases). CDR3 size: 15 residues. With 1 base removed from V and 3 bases from J, the gap between germline ends came to 12 bases. Per germline, CDR1 SGHDT and CDR2 YYEEEE. CDR3 residues: CASSLRRGRTDTQYF. The CDR3 DNA is TGTGCCAGCAGCTTGCGCAGGGGAAGGACAGATACGCAGTATTTT.

This chain links TRBV7-6 with TRBJ2-3, with 14 nucleotides matching TRBD2. J was trimmed by 7 bases and V by 4 bases; bases with no gene match: 7. Germline CDR1 SGHVS, CDR2 FNYEAQ. The CDR3 is 16 amino acids. CDR3 DNA: TGTGCCAGCAGCTCCTGGACTAGCGGGGGGTTCAATACGCAGTATTTT. Amino acids: CASSSWTSGGFNTQYF.

The CDR3 nucleotides are TGTGCCAGCAGTGAGGGCCAGCGGGTAGACAATGAGCAGTTCTTC. Protein product: CASSEGQRVDNEQFF. The rearrangement uses TRBV2 and TRBJ2-1; maybe TRBD2 (6 bases). Trimming stripped 3 bases from V and 5 bases from J, with 14 bases between. Germline V gene lookup returns CDR1 SNHLY and CDR2 FYNNEI. The CDR3 extends over 15 amino acids. The full variable domain, rest sourced from reference TRBV2 and TRBJ2-1, is EPEVTQTPSHQVTQMGQEVILRCVPISNHLYFYWYRQILGQKVEFLVSFYNNEISEKSEIFDDQFSVERPDGSNFTLKIRSTKLEDSAMYFCASSEGQRVDNEQFFGPGTRLTVL.

V gene TRBV2 combines with J gene TRBJ2-3, with D perhaps TRBD1 (6 bases). The germline gives CDR1 SNHLY, CDR2 FYNNEI. The CDR3 is made up of 15 amino acids. V lost 5 bases to trimming and J lost 0 bases, with 12 bases between them. CDR3 sequence: CASSSQGQSTDTQYF. CDR3 DNA: TGTGCCAGCAGTTCGCAAGGACAGAGCACAGATACGCAGTATTTT.

The table lists this clone with a few counts. The rearrangement joins TRBV5-1 to TRBJ1-5; perhaps TRBD1 as D (6 bases). V was pared by 4 bases and J by 0 bases, with 11 bases between. CDR1 and CDR2 (germline): SGHRS, YFSETQ. This CDR3 spans 15 amino acids. CDR3 in DNA: TGCGCCAGCAGCATACAGGGAGATAGCAATCAGCCCCAGCATTTT. It specifies CASSIQGDSNQPQHF. The full variable domain, rest sourced from reference TRBV5-1 and TRBJ1-5, is KAGVTQTPRYLIKTRGQQVTLSCSPISGHRSVSWYQQTPGQGLQFLFEYFSETQRNKGNFPGRFSGRQFSNSRSEMNVSTLELGDSALYLCASSIQGDSNQPQHFGDGTRLSIL.

The chain is built from TRBV6-2 or TRBV6-3 and TRBJ2-4, with 7 bases fitting TRBD2. Per germline, CDR1 MNHEY and CDR2 SVGEGT. The CDR3 totals 15 residues. J was trimmed by 7 bases and V by 10 bases; bases with no gene match: 16. The CDR3 reads CATNPRGGRKNIQYF. As DNA, the CDR3 is TGTGCCACCAACCCGCGGGGAGGGAGAAAGAACATTCAGTACTTC.

The genes are TRBV14 and TRBJ1-2; D ambiguous. Germline CDR1 reads SGHDN; CDR2 reads FVKESK. V was shortened by 1 base and J by 4 bases, with 7 bases between the two germline ends. CDR3 length: 13 amino acids. This chain's CDR3 is CASSQGGPYGYTF. In nucleotides, the CDR3 is TGTGCCAGCAGCCAAGGCGGCCCCTATGGCTACACCTTC.

CDR3 amino acids: CASRTSGRGETQYF. In nucleotides, the CDR3 is TGTGCCAGCAGGACTAGCGGGAGAGGAGAGACCCAGTACTTC. J is TRBJ2-5 and V is TRBV3-1 (or the pseudogene TRBV3-2); 12 bases are shared with TRBD2. J gave up 4 bases and V 6 bases, and 3 bases lay outside the gene matches. Germline CDR1 reads LGHDT; CDR2 reads YNNKEL (reference sequence). The length of the CDR3 is 14 residues.

The chain employs TRBV27 and TRBJ2-5; D unresolved. There are 11 residues in the CDR3. Per germline, CDR1 MNHEY and CDR2 SMNVEV (reference sequence). V lost 8 bases, J lost 7 bases, and 11 bases lay in between. CDR3 protein: CASGDLGTQYF. DNA for the CDR3: TGTGCCAGCGGCGACTTAGGGACCCAGTACTTC.

This clone came up a few times. CDR3 DNA sequence: TGCGCCAGCAGCCGGGACAGTAACTCCTACGAGCAGTACTTC. This encodes CASSRDSNSYEQYF. V usage is TRBV5-1 and J usage is TRBJ2-7; 7 nucleotides align to TRBD1. Losses at the gene ends were 4 bases for V and 0 bases for J; bases not matched to a gene: 4. From germline, CDR1 is SGHRS and CDR2 YFSETQ. The CDR3 sequence is 14 residues long. The full variable domain, its missing parts supplied by reference TRBV5-1 and TRBJ2-7, is KAGVTQTPRYLIKTRGQQVTLSCSPISGHRSVSWYQQTPGQGLQFLFEYFSETQRNKGNFPGRFSGRQFSNSRSEMNVSTLELGDSALYLCASSRDSNSYEQYFGPGTRLTVT.

This clone was observed once. The rearrangement joins TRBV6-6 to TRBJ2-1; 7 bases match TRBD2. The V segment lost 7 bases and the J segment 8 bases; nucleotides outside the gene matches: 5. Germline CDR1 reads MNHNY; CDR2 reads SVGAGI (reference sequence). The CDR3 length is 12 residues. The CDR3 reads CASTDSGDEQFF. CDR3 in DNA: TGTGCCAGCACCGACAGCGGGGATGAGCAGTTCTTC.

The chain combines TRBV30 with TRBJ1-5, with D maybe TRBD1 (5 bases). V dropped 2 bases and J dropped 5 bases, with 13 bases sitting between them. Germline CDR1 and CDR2: GTSNPN and SVGIG (reference sequence). This CDR3 contains 14 residues. For the CDR3, the DNA is TGTGCCTGGAGTCGTGGAGGGGCCGATCAGCCCCAGCATTTT. The encoded protein is CAWSRGGADQPQHF.

In DNA, the CDR3 is TGTGCCAGCAGTTACCCACAGGGGGCGACTAATGAAAAACTGTTTTTT. It is translated as CASSYPQGATNEKLFF. V is TRBV6-5 and J is TRBJ1-4; the match to TRBD1 covers 9 bases. Germline V gene data show CDR1 as MNHEY and CDR2 as SVGAGI. The ends lost 2 bases at V and 2 bases at J; junction bases unmatched: 3. This CDR3 has 16 residues.

The chain employs TRBV9 and TRBJ2-1; D remains unclear. V was shortened by 0 bases and J by 0 bases, with 7 bases between the two germline ends. Per germline, CDR1 SGDLS and CDR2 YYNGEE. The CDR3 spans 15 residues. The CDR3 is CASSVDLSSYNEQFF. DNA of the CDR3: TGTGCCAGCAGCGTAGATTTGAGCTCCTACAATGAGCAGTTCTTC.

V and J are TRBV19 and TRBJ1-2, with D possibly being TRBD1 (5 bases). CDR1 is LNHDA and CDR2 is SQIVND in the germline V gene (reference sequence). The CDR3 has 14 residues. V was pared by 8 bases and J by 2 bases, with 15 bases between. The CDR3 nucleotides are TGTGCCAGTGCTATGGGACTCGACAACTATGGCTACACCTTC. Translated: CASAMGLDNYGYTF.

This rearrangement joins TRBV27 to TRBJ2-2; the match to TRBD1 covers 9 bases. Germline lookup yields CDR1 MNHEY and CDR2 SMNVEV (reference sequence). Unmatched junction bases numbered 4, after V lost 4 bases and J lost 4 bases. The length of the CDR3 is 15 residues. The CDR3: CASSWDREGTGELFF. The CDR3 DNA sequence: TGTGCCAGCAGTTGGGACAGGGAAGGCACCGGGGAGCTGTTTTTT.

The chain carries TRBV2 and TRBJ1-2, with D perhaps matching TRBD1 (6 bases). This CDR3 contains 15 residues. Between the trimmed V and J ends, which lost 4 bases and 6 bases, there was a span of 18 bases. Germline V lookup: CDR1 SNHLY, CDR2 FYNNEI. CDR3 protein: CASSAVGRGFNGYTF. The CDR3 bases are TGTGCCAGCAGTGCCGTCGGCAGGGGATTTAATGGCTACACCTTC.

The rearrangement links TRBV7-6 to TRBJ2-3; 10 nucleotides match TRBD2. The trim removed 5 bases at V and 8 bases at J, leaving 10 bases unmatched. The CDR3 is 15 amino acids. The germline gives CDR1 SGHVS, CDR2 FNYEAQ. The CDR3 region has the DNA TGTGCCAGCAGCCCGTCTAGCGGGGGAGGGGCTACGCAGTATTTT. Its protein is CASSPSSGGGATQYF.

This clone has a single count. This chain links TRBV5-8 with TRBJ1-2, with 7 positions matching TRBD1. Per the germline V gene, CDR1 is SGHTS and CDR2 is YDEGEE. Trimming removed 4 bases from V and 2 bases from J; junction bases left unmatched: 8. This CDR3 contains 15 residues. CDR3 nucleotides: TGTGCCAGCAGCGTAAACAGGGGAAGAAACTATGGCTACACCTTC. Amino acid sequence: CASSVNRGRNYGYTF.

The sample holds one count of this clone. V gene TRBV4-1 combines with J gene TRBJ1-5, with no clear D. This CDR3 is 13 amino acids long. The V end lost 3 bases, the J end lost 7 bases, and 10 bases lay between the germline ends. Germline CDR1 is MGHRA and CDR2 is YSYEKL. CDR3 residues: CASSHPEEQPQHF. The CDR3 DNA follows: TGCGCCAGCAGCCACCCCGAGGAGCAGCCCCAGCATTTT.

The V and J genes are TRBV7-2 and TRBJ2-5; 9 bases fit TRBD2. Per the germline V gene, CDR1 is SGHTA and CDR2 is FQGNSA. The V and J ends lost 3 bases and 1 base, in that order; junction bases with no gene match: 3. The CDR3 has 15 amino acids. The CDR3 region has the DNA TGTGCCAGCAGCTTCACAGCGGGGGGCCAAGAGACCCAGTACTTC. Encoded protein: CASSFTAGGQETQYF.